This entry features one TCR beta chain sequence. The antigen is not known. The data were taken from a study of cytomegalovirus exposure and HLA in healthy donors. On the study more broadly: When 398 donors were genotyped, approximately 80% of them were found to fall in the Caucasian-associated ancestry cluster.

General study findings and limits: Follow-up analysis found HLA locus-dependent TCR association rates, highest for DRB1 and lowest for HLA-C. It was approximately 150 TCR beta chains that were listed as cytomegalovirus-associated.

Trimming took off 6 bases at V and 13 bases at J, with 18 bases between the two ends. This CDR3 region has 12 residues. From germline, CDR1 is MDHEN and CDR2 SYDVKM. In the PCR, 60 Vbeta and 13 Jbeta primers were used. Repertoires were generated with immunoSEQ multiplex PCR, while TCRdb's copy carries only in-frame clones and drops some. The top ten hold 2.1% of the sample, which has some 140,000 clones, approximately 74% seen once. The J gene is TRBJ1-1, the V gene TRBV28; the D gene is possibly TRBD1 (6 bases). Sequencing input: PBMCs. This TCR derives from a man between 25 and 39 years old in good health and CMV-seronegative. Here the CDR3 reads CASSLGGDRVFF. Written as DNA, the CDR3 is TGTGCCAGCAGCCTAGGGGGGGATCGGGTTTTCTTT.